One and the same sample provided the 27 T cell receptor beta chains below, sequenced in a study of T cell responses to AZD1222 COVID-19 vaccine. Method: immunoSEQ multiplex PCR; TCRdb's copy keeps in-frame clones and lacks some. The table includes about 96,000 clones, 75% to 90% detected once. Source: peripheral blood, taken on day 0 of AZD1222 vaccination. Receptor source: an adult in good health.

The CDR3 nucleotides are TGTGCCAGCAGTTACCCACCGGGTGAGGCTGCTAGAGAGACCCAGTACTTC. Translation: CASSYPPGEAARETQYF. The chain uses TRBV6-2 or TRBV6-3 and TRBJ2-5; D is unresolved. There are 17 residues in the CDR3. V lost 2 bases and J 4 bases, leaving 20 bases between the germline ends. The V gene's germline CDR1 is MNHEY and CDR2 SVGEGT.

This chain links TRBV10-3 with TRBJ2-1; perhaps D is TRBD1 or TRBD2 (6 bases each). With 6 bases removed from V and 7 bases from J, the gap between germline ends came to 13 bases. From germline, CDR1 is ENHRY and CDR2 SYGVKD. The CDR3 totals 13 residues. Written as DNA, the CDR3 is TGTGCCATCAGGGGGGGCCTAGTTAATGAGCAGTTCTTC. This codes for CAIRGGLVNEQFF.

The rearrangement joins TRBV20-1 to TRBJ2-5, with TRBD1 matching over 7 bases. With V trimmed by 3 bases and J by 2 bases, 3 bases remained unmatched. The CDR3 covers 13 residues. From germline, CDR1 is DFQATT and CDR2 SNEGSKA (reference sequence). This CDR3 reads CSASVRGQETQYF. The CDR3 DNA sequence: TGCAGTGCTAGTGTCAGGGGGCAAGAGACCCAGTACTTC.

The V gene is TRBV6-2 or TRBV6-3, the J gene TRBJ2-7; no reliable D call. The CDR3 has 12 amino acids. From germline, CDR1 is MNHEY and CDR2 SVGEGT. Between the trimmed V and J ends, which lost 6 bases and 7 bases, there was a span of 13 bases. CDR3: CASRPRRSEQYF. In DNA form, the CDR3 reads TGTGCCAGCAGACCTCGACGCTCGGAGCAGTACTTC.

The V and J genes are TRBV7-9 and TRBJ1-6; a possible D gene is TRBD1 (5 bases). V was cut by 4 bases and J by 13 bases, with 17 bases left in between. CDR3 length: 14 residues. CDR1 SEHNR and CDR2 FQNEAQ come from the germline V gene (reference sequence). This chain's CDR3 is CASSSGPGDLPLHF. DNA for the CDR3: TGTGCCAGCAGCTCGGGACCGGGCGATCTTCCCCTCCACTTT.

The chain has TRBV28 and TRBJ1-3, with TRBD1 matching over 7 bases. Losses at the gene ends were 5 bases for V and 5 bases for J; bases not matched to a gene: 6. CDR1 and CDR2 from the germline V gene are MDHEN and SYDVKM. This CDR3 region has 14 residues. The CDR3 protein is CASSPTGVRNTIYF. In nucleotides, the CDR3 is TGTGCCAGCAGTCCAACAGGGGTACGAAACACCATATATTTT.

For this clone: The sample contains more than one DNA sequence encoding this CDR3. The chain combines TRBV28 with TRBJ1-5, with 9 bases fitting TRBD1. The CDR3 sequence is 14 residues long. V gave up 4 bases and J gave up 6 bases; unmatched junction bases: 4. Germline V gene data show CDR1 as MDHEN and CDR2 as SYDVKM. The DNA of the CDR3 is TGTGCCAGCAGTTCCGGACAGGGGAGTCAGCCCCAGCATTTT. This translates into CASSSGQGSQPQHF.

The chain uses TRBV9 and TRBJ1-5; D uncertain. The germline V gene encodes CDR1 SGDLS and CDR2 YYNGEE. This CDR3 comprises 14 residues. Between the trimmed V and J ends, which lost 2 bases and 0 bases, there was a span of 6 bases. DNA of the CDR3: TGTGCCAGCAGCGTCGGGGATAGCAATCAGCCCCAGCATTTT. This encodes CASSVGDSNQPQHF.

This clone was recorded only once. The genes are TRBV28 and TRBJ2-1, with 11 nucleotides matching TRBD2. This CDR3 has 16 residues. CDR1 and CDR2 from the germline V gene are MDHEN and SYDVKM. The V segment lost 4 bases and the J segment 5 bases; nucleotides outside the gene matches: 7. The CDR3 region is CASSSTTSGSHNEQFF. The CDR3 region has the DNA TGTGCCAGCAGTTCAACTACTAGCGGGAGCCACAATGAGCAGTTCTTC.

The chain has TRBV9 and TRBJ2-1; D tentatively reads TRBD1 or TRBD2 (6 bases each). The CDR3 length is 16 residues. Trimming took 3 bases from V and 1 from J, leaving 14 bases between them. Looked up from germline, CDR1 is SGDLS and CDR2 is YYNGEE. The CDR3 region has the DNA TGTGCCAGCAGCGCAAGGGGGGACCAATCCTACAATGAGCAGTTCTTC. Its translation: CASSARGDQSYNEQFF.

The CDR3 bases are TGTGCCACCAGCAGAGATCTGGGTTACTACGAGCAGTACTTC. Translation gives CATSRDLGYYEQYF. The chain uses TRBV15 and TRBJ2-7; the D is unclear. Per germline, CDR1 LNHNV and CDR2 YYDKDF (reference sequence). The CDR3 is 14 residues long. V was pared by 0 bases and J by 3 bases, with 9 bases between.

This clone has just a few counts. The chain uses TRBV27 and TRBJ2-7; no reliable D call. The CDR3 is 12 amino acids. In germline, CDR1 is MNHEY, CDR2 SMNVEV (reference sequence). V was shortened by 8 bases and J by 0 bases, with 8 bases between the two germline ends. The CDR3 DNA is TGTGCCAGCCCCGAGACCTCCTACGAGCAGTACTTC. Its protein product is CASPETSYEQYF.

The chain joins TRBV19 to TRBJ2-5; 10 nucleotides match TRBD1. CDR3 length: 15 amino acids. V lost 6 bases to trimming and J lost 5 bases; unmatched junction nucleotides: 9. The germline CDR1 and CDR2 sequences are LNHDA and SQIVND (reference sequence). The CDR3 loop reads CASSNTGQGLETQYF. CDR3 nucleotides: TGTGCCAGTAGCAACACGGGACAGGGGTTGGAGACCCAGTACTTC.

The genes are TRBV5-8 and TRBJ2-3; TRBD2 agrees at 9 bases. The junction had 18 bases not matched to a gene; V was cut back by 0 bases and J by 4 bases. The CDR3 has 20 residues. Germline loops: CDR1 SGHTS, CDR2 YDEGEE. Here the CDR3 DNA reads TGTGCCAGCAGCTTGGGGGTCAACGGCGGGAGGGTCGAGGGCGCAGATACGCAGTATTTT. Its protein product is CASSLGVNGGRVEGADTQYF. The full variable domain, with the rest looked up from reference TRBV5-8 and TRBJ2-3, is EAGVTQSPTHLIKTRGQQATLRCSPISGHTSVYWYQQALGLGLQFLLWYDEGEERNRGNFPPRFSGRQFPNYSSELNVNALELEDSALYLCASSLGVNGGRVEGADTQYFGPGTRLTVL.

The rearrangement uses TRBV7-2 and TRBJ2-3; D is ambiguous. The CDR3 runs 15 residues. CDR1 and CDR2 (germline): SGHTA, FQGNSA. Trimming took 7 bases from V and 7 from J, leaving 21 bases between them. CDR3 in amino acids: CASITQTGISNTQYF. The CDR3 coding sequence is TGTGCCAGCATCACCCAAACCGGTATCTCGAATACGCAGTATTTT.

This sequence joins TRBV6-4 and TRBJ2-5, with D uncertain. The V end lost 4 bases, the J end lost 1 base, and 7 bases lay between the germline ends. This CDR3 region has 13 residues. Germline CDR1 is MRHNA and CDR2 is SNTAGT. CDR3 in amino acids: CASSVRPQETQYF. CDR3 in DNA: TGTGCCAGCAGTGTGAGGCCCCAAGAGACCCAGTACTTC.

There are a few counts of this clone. V gene TRBV5-1 combines with J gene TRBJ2-7; D call uncertain. This CDR3 is built from 12 residues. Germline V gives CDR1 SGHRS, CDR2 YFSETQ. V gave up 4 bases and J gave up 3 bases, with 8 bases separating them. The CDR3 sequence: CASSTNNYEQYF. In DNA, the CDR3 is TGCGCCAGCAGCACCAACAACTACGAGCAGTACTTC.

The chain employs TRBV27 and TRBJ1-1, with D tentatively TRBD1 (6 bases). From germline, CDR1 is MNHEY and CDR2 SMNVEV (reference sequence). This CDR3 has 16 amino acids. Trimming left V 3 bases short and J 4 bases short, with 18 bases between. The CDR3 DNA reads TGTGCCAGCAGTTTTTTACAATTTGGACAGCGCACTGAAGCTTTCTTT. This gives the protein CASSFLQFGQRTEAFF.

The chain is built from TRBV5-4 and TRBJ1-2; D perhaps matches TRBD1 (6 bases). CDR3 length equals 16 residues. The germline V gene has CDR1 SGHNT and CDR2 YYREEE (reference sequence). V lost 3 bases and J 5 bases, leaving 20 bases between the germline ends. The CDR3 DNA sequence: TGTGCCAGCAGCTCCGGAGGGACATCGGCTGAGTATGGCTACACCTTC. Translation: CASSSGGTSAEYGYTF. Combining the CDR3 with reference TRBV5-4 and TRBJ1-2 gives the whole variable domain ETGVTQSPTHLIKTRGQQVTLRCSSQSGHNTVSWYQQALGQGPQFIFQYYREEENGRGNFPPRFSGLQFPNYSSELNVNALELDDSALYLCASSSGGTSAEYGYTFGSGTRLTVV.

The genes are TRBV7-3 and TRBJ1-5; no reliable D call. Germline V gene data show CDR1 as SGHTA and CDR2 as FQGTGA. This CDR3 spans 13 amino acids. V lost 0 bases to trimming and J lost 1 base, with 1 base between them. CDR3 amino acids: CASSLTSNQPQHF. CDR3 in DNA: TGTGCCAGCAGCTTAACCAGCAATCAGCCCCAGCATTTT.

The CDR3 nucleotides are TGTGCCAGCAGCTTGGTGGGGGCAGGAGAAGCTTTCTTT. This sequence encodes CASSLVGAGEAFF. This rearrangement joins TRBV5-4 to TRBJ1-1; a weak D match, TRBD1 (6 bases). Per germline, CDR1 SGHNT and CDR2 YYREEE (reference sequence). The CDR3 has 13 residues. Deletions cut 0 bases from V and 8 bases from J, with 11 bases between. Combining the CDR3 with reference TRBV5-4 and TRBJ1-1 gives the whole variable domain ETGVTQSPTHLIKTRGQQVTLRCSSQSGHNTVSWYQQALGQGPQFIFQYYREEENGRGNFPPRFSGLQFPNYSSELNVNALELDDSALYLCASSLVGAGEAFFGQGTRLTVV.

The gene calls are TRBV5-6 and TRBJ2-4; 9 nucleotides agree with TRBD2. The ends lost 4 bases at V and 9 bases at J; junction bases unmatched: 8. There are 14 residues in the CDR3. CDR1 and CDR2 (germline): SGHDT, YYEEEE. The CDR3 is CASSIRTSVAIQYF. The CDR3 nucleotides read TGTGCCAGCAGCATACGGACTAGCGTAGCCATTCAGTACTTC.

This rearrangement joins TRBV28 to TRBJ2-1; D possibly corresponds to TRBD2 (6 bases). Trimming pared 10 bases from V and 8 bases from J, leaving 12 bases between. Germline assignment: CDR1 MDHEN and CDR2 SYDVKM. The CDR3 consists of 11 residues. The CDR3 loop is CAIRGLDEQFF. Here the CDR3 DNA reads TGTGCCATCCGGGGACTCGATGAGCAGTTCTTC. The full variable domain, with the rest looked up from reference TRBV28 and TRBJ2-1, is DVKVTQSSRYLVKRTGEKVFLECVQDMDHENMFWYRQDPGLGLRLIYFSYDVKMKEKGDIPEGYSVSREKKERFSLILESASTNQTSMYLCAIRGLDEQFFGPGTRLTVL.

This rearrangement joins TRBV24-1 to TRBJ1-2; 8 bases align to TRBD1. The CDR3 spans 15 residues. Germline-derived CDR1 and CDR2 are KGHDR and SFDVKD. With 4 bases clipped from V and 3 bases from J, the junction kept 6 bases outside the gene matches. The DNA for the CDR3 is TGTGCCACCAGTGACCCCGGACAGGGAGACTATGGCTACACCTTC. It encodes CATSDPGQGDYGYTF.

The V gene is TRBV19, the J gene TRBJ2-3, with D perhaps matching TRBD2 (5 bases). Deletions cut 4 bases from V and 2 bases from J, with 7 bases between. Germline CDR1 reads LNHDA; CDR2 reads SQIVND (reference sequence). The CDR3 contains 13 residues. The CDR3 nucleotides read TGTGCCAGTAGTACCGGGGTCACAGATACGCAGTATTTT. Its translation: CASSTGVTDTQYF.

This chain uses TRBV18 with TRBJ2-5; no clear D gene. The CDR3 spans 12 residues. Trimming stripped 9 bases from V and 2 bases from J, with 10 bases between. Germline lookup yields CDR1 KGHSH and CDR2 LQKENI. The CDR3 DNA follows: TGTGCCAGTCGGTTGGGGCAAGAGACCCAGTACTTC. Translated, it gives CASRLGQETQYF.

J is TRBJ2-2 and V is TRBV7-2; D is perhaps TRBD1 (5 bases). V was clipped by 3 bases and J by 2 bases, with 13 bases between them. The CDR3 runs 16 residues. Germline V gene sequence: CDR1 SGHTA, CDR2 FQGNSA. CDR3 region: CASSFTGPLNTGELFF. The CDR3 coding sequence is TGTGCCAGCAGCTTTACAGGTCCCCTCAACACCGGGGAGCTGTTTTTT. Complete variable domain (other parts from reference TRBV7-2 and TRBJ2-2): GAGVSQSPSNKVTEKGKDVELRCDPISGHTALYWYRQSLGQGLEFLIYFQGNSAPDKSGLPSDRFSAERTGGSVSTLTIQRTQQEDSAVYLCASSFTGPLNTGELFFGEGSRLTVL.